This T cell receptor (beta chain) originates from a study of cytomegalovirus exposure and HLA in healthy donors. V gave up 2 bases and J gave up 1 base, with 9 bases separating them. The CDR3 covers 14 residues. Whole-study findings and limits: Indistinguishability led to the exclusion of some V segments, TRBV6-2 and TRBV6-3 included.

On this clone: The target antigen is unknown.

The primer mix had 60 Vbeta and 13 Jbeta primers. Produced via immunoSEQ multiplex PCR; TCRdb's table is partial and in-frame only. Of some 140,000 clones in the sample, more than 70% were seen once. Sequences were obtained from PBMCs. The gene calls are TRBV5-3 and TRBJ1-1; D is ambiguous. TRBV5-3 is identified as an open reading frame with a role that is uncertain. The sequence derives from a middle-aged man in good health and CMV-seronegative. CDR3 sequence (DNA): TGTGCCAGAAGCTTCATCGAGCCGAACACTGAAGCTTTCTTT. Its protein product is CARSFIEPNTEAFF.